This T cell receptor beta chain was documented in a study of technical replicates of blood from a few donors. Clones were read by immunoSEQ multiplex PCR, and TCRdb kept only the in-frame ones, dropping some. The table includes roughly 80,000 clones, over 75% detected once. Germline V gene sequence: CDR1 SNHLY, CDR2 FYNNEI. The CDR3 length is 14 residues. V lost 6 bases, J lost 7 bases, and 10 bases stayed unmatched. The V and J genes are TRBV2 and TRBJ1-2; 8 nucleotides line up with TRBD1. Source material: T cells isolated from PBMCs. This clonotype was obtained from a human donor in good health. For the CDR3, the DNA is TGTGCCAGCAGCCTCGATATGACAGGGGCTGGCTACACCTTC. Translated, it gives CASSLDMTGAGYTF. The full variable domain, with the rest looked up from reference TRBV2 and TRBJ1-2, is EPEVTQTPSHQVTQMGQEVILRCVPISNHLYFYWYRQILGQKVEFLVSFYNNEISEKSEIFDDQFSVERPDGSNFTLKIRSTKLEDSAMYFCASSLDMTGAGYTFGSGTRLTVV.